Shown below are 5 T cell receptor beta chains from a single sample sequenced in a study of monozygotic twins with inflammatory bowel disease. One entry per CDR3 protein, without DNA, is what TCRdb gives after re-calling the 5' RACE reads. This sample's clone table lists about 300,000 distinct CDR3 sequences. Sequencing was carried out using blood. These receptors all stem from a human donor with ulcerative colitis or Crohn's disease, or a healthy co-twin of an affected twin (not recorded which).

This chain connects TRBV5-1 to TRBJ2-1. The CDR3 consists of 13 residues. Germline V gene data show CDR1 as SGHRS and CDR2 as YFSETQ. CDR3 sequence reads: CASSSAYINEQFF.

The CDR3: CASSEVGQETQYF. The chain employs TRBV5-1 and TRBJ2-5. The CDR3 is 13 residues long. Germline V lookup: CDR1 SGHRS, CDR2 YFSETQ.

The CDR3 spells CASSPTSSNEQYF. The V and J genes are TRBV18 and TRBJ2-7. The CDR3 spans 13 residues. Per germline, CDR1 KGHSH and CDR2 LQKENI.

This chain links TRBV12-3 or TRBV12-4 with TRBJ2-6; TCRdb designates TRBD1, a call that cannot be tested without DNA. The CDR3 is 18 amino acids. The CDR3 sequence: CASISQGGRSAGANVLTF.

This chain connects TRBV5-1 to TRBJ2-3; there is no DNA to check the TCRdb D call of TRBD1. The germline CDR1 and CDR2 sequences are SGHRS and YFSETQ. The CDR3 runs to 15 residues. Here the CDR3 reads CASSFLGTRTDTQYF.